What follows are 30 T cell receptor beta chains derived from one specimen sequenced in a study of control samples from healthy donors and cancer patients (TCRdb year 2020). The library relied on the immunoSEQ multiplex PCR assay. TCRdb holds this immuneACCESS table with in-frame rearrangements only. Some clones are missing; in checked studies, unresolved V genes explain under half, and the rest has no known cause. The table for this sample lists 55,000 to 75,000 clones; more than 75% of them were counted only once. The leading ten clones occupy 2% to 2.5% of the sample. Input material: PBMCs. The receptor set was obtained from a woman aged 50 to 65 with head and neck cancer.

The rearrangement joins TRBV6-2 or TRBV6-3 to TRBJ1-2; maybe TRBD1 (5 bases). Trimming shortened V by 6 bases and J by 2 bases, and 16 bases separated the two germline ends. There are 15 residues in the CDR3. Germline assignment: CDR1 MNHEY and CDR2 SVGEGT. CDR3 sequence (DNA): TGTGCCAGCAGCCACGGGGCGAGGACCAACTATGGCTACACCTTC. This codes for CASSHGARTNYGYTF.

The sample holds one count of this clone. The chain recombines TRBV2 with TRBJ1-1; possible D gene TRBD1, 5 bases. CDR3 length: 15 amino acids. The germline V gene encodes CDR1 SNHLY and CDR2 FYNNEI. V was trimmed by 1 base and J by 0 bases, leaving 9 bases between them. Written as DNA, the CDR3 is TGTGCCAGCAGTGAAGACCAGGGTCTGAACACTGAAGCTTTCTTT. Protein: CASSEDQGLNTEAFF.

The chain combines TRBV30 with TRBJ1-5; weak D call: TRBD1 (5 bases). The CDR3 is made up of 13 amino acids. V lost 0 bases and J lost 3, with 6 bases in between. Germline CDR1 and CDR2: GTSNPN and SVGIG (reference sequence). In DNA, the CDR3 is TGTGCCTGGAGTGTAGGGGTCAATCAGCCCCAGCATTTT. The encoded protein is CAWSVGVNQPQHF.

The genes are TRBV15 and TRBJ2-7; the D gene is possibly TRBD2 (6 bases). The CDR3 totals 14 residues. Between the trimmed V and J ends, which lost 1 base and 5 bases, there was a span of 12 bases. Germline lookup yields CDR1 LNHNV and CDR2 YYDKDF (reference sequence). CDR3: CATSRAGVLHEQYF. In nucleotides, the CDR3 is TGTGCCACCAGCAGAGCGGGGGTCCTCCACGAGCAGTACTTC.

This clone has only one observation. The V and J genes are TRBV30 and TRBJ2-5, with no clear D. Germline loops: CDR1 GTSNPN, CDR2 SVGIG (reference sequence). The V gene lost 0 bases and the J gene lost 7 bases, with 9 bases spanning the gap. This CDR3 has 12 residues. CDR3: CAWSVIGATQYF. CDR3 bases: TGTGCCTGGAGTGTAATAGGAGCGACCCAGTACTTC.

CDR3 protein: CASSQGNVRNEQFF. In nucleotides, the CDR3 is TGTGCCAGCAGCCAGGGGAATGTACGGAATGAGCAGTTCTTC. The V and J genes are TRBV7-3 and TRBJ2-1; a possible D gene is TRBD1 (6 bases). The V gene lost 5 bases and the J gene lost 7 bases, with 15 bases spanning the gap. CDR3 size: 14 residues. Germline V gene data show CDR1 as SGHTA and CDR2 as FQGTGA. Full variable domain (outside the CDR3, taken from reference TRBV7-3 and TRBJ2-1): GAGVSQTPSNKVTEKGKYVELRCDPISGHTALYWYRQSLGQGPEFLIYFQGTGAADDSGLPNDRFFAVRPEGSVSTLKIQRTERGDSAVYLCASSQGNVRNEQFFGPGTRLTVL.

The sample holds a few counts of this clone. V gene TRBV4-1 combines with J gene TRBJ1-4; tentative D call: TRBD1 (6 bases). The V gene lost 0 bases and the J gene lost 7 bases, with 18 bases spanning the gap. In germline, CDR1 is MGHRA, CDR2 YSYEKL. The CDR3 length is 17 residues. The CDR3: CASSQDLTGMNSEKLFF. The CDR3 DNA sequence: TGCGCCAGCAGCCAAGATCTAACAGGGATGAATTCTGAAAAACTGTTTTTT.

The chain is built from TRBV29-1 and TRBJ1-2; D might be TRBD1 (5 bases). The germline CDR1 and CDR2 sequences are SQVTM and ANQGSEA. Trimming pared 5 bases from V and 7 bases from J, leaving 20 bases between. This CDR3 contains 14 residues. CDR3 nucleotide sequence: TGCAGCGTTATCGAGGGCAGGGAGACGGTTGGCTACACCTTC. This sequence encodes CSVIEGRETVGYTF.

This clone has a single count. This sequence joins TRBV5-4 and TRBJ2-1; TRBD1 matches 8 bases. Unmatched junction bases numbered 7, after V lost 1 base and J lost 7 bases. This CDR3 is 15 amino acids long. Germline values: CDR1 SGHNT, CDR2 YYREEE (reference sequence). Here the CDR3 DNA reads TGTGCCAGCAGCTTGCCGACAGGGGCGGGGAATGAGCAGTTCTTC. Protein: CASSLPTGAGNEQFF.

The chain couples TRBV5-1 to TRBJ2-3; D remains unclear. This CDR3 contains 14 residues. The ends were cut back, 0 bases at V and 1 base at J, with 6 bases in the middle. Germline V gene sequence: CDR1 SGHRS, CDR2 YFSETQ. The CDR3 sequence: CASSLAVGTDTQYF. The CDR3, as DNA: TGCGCCAGCAGCTTGGCCGTGGGCACAGATACGCAGTATTTT.

J is TRBJ1-2 and V is TRBV28; 8 bases are shared with TRBD1. Looked up from germline, CDR1 is MDHEN and CDR2 is SYDVKM. The ends lost 8 bases at V and 3 bases at J; junction bases unmatched: 8. The CDR3 consists of 14 residues. The CDR3 DNA reads as TGTGCCAGCCAATCGGGACAGGTACACTATGGCTACACCTTC. It yields the protein CASQSGQVHYGYTF.

The CDR3 spells CASSQVVGLPYNEQFF. The CDR3 coding sequence is TGCGCCAGCAGCCAAGTAGTGGGACTACCATACAATGAGCAGTTCTTC. V and J are TRBV4-3 and TRBJ2-1; 7 nucleotides agree with TRBD2. Unmatched junction bases numbered 7, after V lost 1 base and J lost 4 bases. This CDR3 is built from 16 residues. The germline gives CDR1 LGHNA, CDR2 YSLEER.

V usage is TRBV5-1 and J usage is TRBJ2-5; D perhaps matches TRBD1 (6 bases). The CDR3 sequence is 15 residues long. In germline, CDR1 is SGHRS, CDR2 YFSETQ. Trimming took 0 bases from V and 2 from J, leaving 11 bases between them. In DNA, the CDR3 is TGCGCCAGCAGCTTGGCCTCAGGGGTACAAGAGACCCAGTACTTC. Amino acids: CASSLASGVQETQYF.

This clone was observed a few times. This chain links TRBV30 with TRBJ1-2, with D hard to call. This CDR3 contains 11 residues. V was pared by 3 bases and J by 8 bases, with 10 bases between. From germline, CDR1 is GTSNPN and CDR2 SVGIG (reference sequence). This CDR3 reads CAWSEDVGYTF. The CDR3 DNA reads as TGTGCCTGGAGCGAGGACGTCGGCTACACCTTC.

This chain joins TRBV29-1 and TRBJ1-1; no clear D. V was shortened by 7 bases and J by 1 base, with 10 bases between the two germline ends. Germline V gene lookup returns CDR1 SQVTM and CDR2 ANQGSEA. CDR3 length equals 12 residues. The CDR3 DNA is TGCAGCGCCCGGGCGGGGAACACTGAAGCTTTCTTT. It translates to CSARAGNTEAFF. Drawing the rest from reference TRBV29-1 and TRBJ1-1, the complete variable domain is SAVISQKPSRDICQRGTSLTIQCQVDSQVTMMFWYRQQPGQSLTLIATANQGSEATYESGFVIDKFPISRPNLTFSTLTVSNMSPEDSSIYLCSARAGNTEAFFGQGTRLTVV.

This clone was seen only once. J is TRBJ2-3 and V is TRBV5-1; maybe TRBD2 (6 bases). The germline V gene encodes CDR1 SGHRS and CDR2 YFSETQ. The CDR3 runs to 16 residues. V lost 0 bases and J 6 bases, leaving 17 bases between the germline ends. DNA for the CDR3: TGCGCCAGCAGCTTGGATGGCGGGGCCCTTGGGGATACGCAGTATTTT. The encoded protein is CASSLDGGALGDTQYF. The variable domain in full, completed from reference TRBV5-1 and TRBJ2-3, reads KAGVTQTPRYLIKTRGQQVTLSCSPISGHRSVSWYQQTPGQGLQFLFEYFSETQRNKGNFPGRFSGRQFSNSRSEMNVSTLELGDSALYLCASSLDGGALGDTQYFGPGTRLTVL.

The V and J genes are TRBV29-1 and TRBJ1-4, with D uncertain. V dropped 7 bases and J dropped 7 bases, with 13 bases sitting between them. Per germline, CDR1 SQVTM and CDR2 ANQGSEA. This CDR3 is built from 12 residues. CDR3 sequence reads: CSAAAGREKLFF. The CDR3 coding sequence is TGCAGCGCGGCGGCAGGACGTGAAAAACTGTTTTTT.

The genes are TRBV9 and TRBJ2-7; 10 bases line up with TRBD2. Germline CDR1 SGDLS, CDR2 YYNGEE. The CDR3 has 17 amino acids. V lost 1 base to trimming and J lost 7 bases; unmatched junction nucleotides: 14. The CDR3 bases are TGTGCCAGCAGCGTATCTGGCAGCGGGGGGGCCTTAGAGGAGCAGTACTTC. It is translated as CASSVSGSGGALEEQYF.

The chain uses TRBV18 and TRBJ1-5, with 7 positions matching TRBD1. CDR3 length: 15 residues. Germline CDR1 is KGHSH and CDR2 is LQKENI. After removal of 6 bases from V and 3 bases from J, the junction contained 8 bases not matched to a gene. CDR3 coding DNA: TGTGCCAGCTCCCAACTTGGACAGGACAATCAGCCCCAGCATTTT. This codes for CASSQLGQDNQPQHF.

The chain carries TRBV6-6 and TRBJ1-1; no clear D. Trimming cost V 0 bases and J 1 base, with 6 bases left between them. The CDR3 has 14 amino acids. Germline loops: CDR1 MNHNY, CDR2 SVGAGI (reference sequence). The CDR3 DNA reads as TGTGCCAGCAGTTACTCGGAAGGGAACACTGAAGCTTTCTTT. Translation: CASSYSEGNTEAFF.

The chain has TRBV11-2 and TRBJ1-2; the D is unclear. This CDR3 has 12 amino acids. Germline CDR1 SGHAT, CDR2 FQNNGV. V was pared by 4 bases and J by 5 bases, with 8 bases between. For the CDR3, the DNA is TGTGCCAGCAGCTCCCGTCCATATGGCTACACCTTC. Its protein product is CASSSRPYGYTF.

For the CDR3, the DNA is TGTGCCACCAGCAGAGGAAGGCAGGGATCTGAGGGCTACACCTTC. Translation gives CATSRGRQGSEGYTF. The genes are TRBV15 and TRBJ1-2; the D gene is possibly TRBD1 (5 bases). The CDR3 is made up of 15 amino acids. The V end lost 1 base, the J end lost 8 bases, and 17 bases lay between the germline ends. The V gene's germline CDR1 is LNHNV and CDR2 YYDKDF (reference sequence).

This chain joins TRBV14 and TRBJ2-7; 10 bases agree with TRBD2. CDR1 SGHDN and CDR2 FVKESK come from the germline V gene. Losses at the gene ends were 5 bases for V and 2 bases for J; bases not matched to a gene: 12. The CDR3 consists of 17 residues. CDR3 sequence reads: CASSGWNSGGLAYEQYF. Here the CDR3 DNA reads TGTGCCAGCAGCGGGTGGAATAGCGGGGGGCTCGCCTACGAGCAGTACTTC.

The V gene is TRBV27, the J gene TRBJ2-5; D is possibly TRBD1 (7 bases). The germline V and J ends were trimmed by 5 bases and 7 bases, with 20 bases remaining between them. Germline V gene sequence: CDR1 MNHEY, CDR2 SMNVEV (reference sequence). The CDR3 consists of 15 residues. The chain's CDR3 is CASSPLSGGGSTQYF. In DNA, the CDR3 is TGTGCCAGCAGTCCCCTTTCAGGGGGAGGTTCGACCCAGTACTTC.

The chain couples TRBV9 to TRBJ2-3; 9 positions agree with TRBD2. CDR1 is SGDLS, CDR2 YYNGEE, per germline. V dropped 3 bases and J dropped 2; count of bases not matched to a gene: 4. CDR3 length equals 15 residues. CDR3 coding DNA: TGTGCCAGCAGCGGTAGCGGGGGAACCACAGATACGCAGTATTTT. As protein: CASSGSGGTTDTQYF.

The chain is built from TRBV7-2 and TRBJ2-7; D possibly corresponds to TRBD1 (6 bases). Trimming pared 1 base from V and 7 bases from J, leaving 17 bases between. The CDR3 contains 15 residues. Germline loops: CDR1 SGHTA, CDR2 FQGNSA. This CDR3 is CASSLDGDTLGEQYF. The CDR3 DNA is TGTGCCAGCAGCTTAGATGGGGACACCCTCGGGGAGCAGTACTTC.

The chain carries TRBV3-1 (or the pseudogene TRBV3-2) and TRBJ2-5; 10 bases match TRBD2. There are 15 residues in the CDR3. Germline V gives CDR1 LGHDT, CDR2 YNNKEL (reference sequence). J gave up 5 bases and V 6 bases, and 9 bases lay outside the gene matches. As DNA, the CDR3 is TGTGCCAGCAGTCCCGGGACTAGCGCGGGGGAGACCCAGTACTTC. This translates into CASSPGTSAGETQYF.

The J gene is TRBJ2-3, the V gene TRBV7-3, with D perhaps TRBD2 (5 bases). CDR1 is SGHTA and CDR2 is FQGTGA in the germline V gene. Trimming cost V 2 bases and J 4 bases, with 7 bases left between them. This CDR3 is built from 13 residues. The CDR3 is CASSLFGADTQYF. The DNA of the CDR3 is TGTGCCAGCAGCTTATTCGGGGCAGATACGCAGTATTTT.

The chain couples TRBV7-3 to TRBJ2-3; D is perhaps TRBD2 (7 bases). There are 13 residues in the CDR3. Germline V gives CDR1 SGHTA, CDR2 FQGTGA. V gave up 5 bases and J gave up 5 bases, with 11 bases separating them. The CDR3: CASSGGAEDTQYF. The CDR3 DNA sequence: TGTGCCAGCAGCGGGGGGGCCGAAGATACGCAGTATTTT. Using reference TRBV7-3 and TRBJ2-3 for the parts outside the CDR3, the full variable domain is GAGVSQTPSNKVTEKGKYVELRCDPISGHTALYWYRQSLGQGPEFLIYFQGTGAADDSGLPNDRFFAVRPEGSVSTLKIQRTERGDSAVYLCASSGGAEDTQYFGPGTRLTVL.

This clone appeared once. The V and J genes are TRBV4-1 and TRBJ2-1; 12 bases line up with TRBD2. The length of the CDR3 is 15 residues. CDR1 and CDR2 (germline): MGHRA, YSYEKL. V shed 5 bases, J shed 4 bases, and the junction held 3 bases outside the gene matches. The CDR3 DNA is TGCGCCAGCAGCGTCGGACTAGCGGGGTACAATGAGCAGTTCTTC. Protein product: CASSVGLAGYNEQFF.